The rows below give T cell receptor beta chains drawn from one sample of a study of cytomegalovirus exposure and HLA in healthy donors. Sequencing was performed with immunoSEQ multiplex PCR; in TCRdb, only in-frame clones are kept and a portion is missing. The top ten hold 4.8% of the sample, which has around 180,000 clones, approximately 85% seen once. The sequenced material came from PBMCs. These receptors were taken from a girl aged 10-17 years in good health and CMV-seropositive. Both conserved end residues are trimmed from each CDR3. Each record gives: V gene, CDR3 length, J gene, CDR3 protein.

>TRBV9|13|TRBJ2-4
ASSATPGRVNIQY
>TRBV6-4|11|TRBJ1-1
ARWDRANTEAF
>TRBV10-3|15|TRBJ1-5
AISESEGVELSQPQH
>TRBV6-1|12|TRBJ1-1
ASSRDRDRVWAF
>TRBV5-1|11|TRBJ2-1
ASSLGVSNEQF
>TRBV18|13|TRBJ1-2
ANSPLQGAKVNYT
>TRBV6-5|13|TRBJ2-7
ASSDRQGLSYEQY
>TRBV11-3|11|TRBJ2-2
ASSGGTAGELF
>TRBV7-6|16|TRBJ1-4
ASSLGAAGSATNEKLF
>TRBV7-2|13|TRBJ2-3
ASSLDGGSTDTQY
>TRBV5-8|12|TRBJ1-4
ASSLVRGGEKLF
>TRBV11-1|13|TRBJ2-5
ASSLGQGGQETQY
>TRBV6-5|13|TRBJ1-3
ASSYGQSPGNTIY
>TRBV5-1|13|TRBJ2-1
ASSLGGTLPDEQF
>TRBV5-6|13|TRBJ2-5
ASSLAGLLEETQY
>TRBV20-1|9|TRBJ1-1
SAPVLTEAF
>TRBV5-4|11|TRBJ2-3
ASSLGESDTQY
>TRBV6-5|11|TRBJ1-2
ASTLRQGNGYT
>TRBV7-8|12|TRBJ2-7
ASSFSTAYDEQY
>TRBV11-2|13|TRBJ2-3
ASSTPRRATDTQY
>TRBV27|12|TRBJ2-5
ASSRGRYQETQY
>TRBV7-9|12|TRBJ1-6
SSSLDRSRSPLH
>TRBV11-2|15|TRBJ2-1
ASSLDPSRGWDNEQF
>TRBV4-1|13|TRBJ1-3
ASSQEGVSGNTIY
>TRBV6-1|13|TRBJ1-2
ASRAAMEGTYGYT
>TRBV4-2|12|TRBJ1-3
ASSGSGAGNTIY
>TRBV2|13|TRBJ2-7
ASSVITGDRDEQY
>TRBV18|12|TRBJ1-1
ASSPRSDSLQAF
>TRBV4-2|12|TRBJ1-1
ASSLGHGNTEAF
>TRBV6-5|10|TRBJ1-2
ASMRANYGYT
>TRBV27|11|TRBJ2-7
ATRDMSSYEQY
>TRBV7-2|13|TRBJ1-3
ASSLHSLGGNTIY
>TRBV28|11|TRBJ2-7
ASRIGTGPEQY
>TRBV27|9|TRBJ1-1
ASSGRTEAF
>TRBV29-1|12|TRBJ1-4
SVTRGVANEKLF
>TRBV4-1|15|TRBJ2-5
ASSRSPTSSGQETQY
>TRBV19|13|TRBJ2-7
ASSGSGTVGSEQY
>TRBV5-1|9|TRBJ2-5
ASSAQETQY
>TRBV28|13|TRBJ1-1
ASSILGQTNTEAF
>TRBV27|12|TRBJ1-2
ASSLATGGDGYT
>TRBV11-2|12|TRBJ1-2
ASSDRDRGGGYT
>TRBV4-1|16|TRBJ2-7
ASSQDRGSGDFTYEQY
>TRBV29-1|11|TRBJ2-7
SVEDEATYEQY
>TRBV19|15|TRBJ1-3
ATTLRPGGDSGNTIY
>TRBV9|16|TRBJ1-3
ASSSPSDKAIYGNTIY
>TRBV9|12|TRBJ1-3
ASSLQDRGNTIY
>TRBV6-1|13|TRBJ2-3
ASRAGGAGTDTQY
>TRBV27|13|TRBJ1-6
ASSLSQGKHSPLH
>TRBV25-1|11|TRBJ2-7
ASSGQGALEQY
>TRBV19|9|TRBJ2-2
ASLNTGELF
>TRBV19|11|TRBJ1-2
ASSIGTDYGYT
>TRBV19|14|TRBJ1-5
ASSDSGFPGNQPQH
>TRBV10-3|14|TRBJ2-1
AISAPDRGQENEQF
>TRBV13|12|TRBJ1-2
ANRGQGPPYGYT
>TRBV5-4|13|TRBJ2-1
ASSNPTASYNEQF
>TRBV18|12|TRBJ1-3
ASSPRDTGNTIY
>TRBV5-1|11|TRBJ2-5
ASSLAGRETQY
>TRBV19|10|TRBJ1-1
AISTGGGEAF
>TRBV7-8|14|TRBJ1-5
ASTTLVNRAHQPQH